One T cell receptor beta chain is described in this entry. Its antigen is not identified. Sequenced by immunoSEQ multiplex PCR; TCRdb stores in-frame clones only, minus some. The data show some 500,000 clones, 90% to 97% seen once. Germline CDR1 MDHEN, CDR2 SYDVKM. Trimming removed 11 bases from V and 8 bases from J, with 13 bases in between. The CDR3 is made up of 12 amino acids. These data originate in a study of shared clonotypes between healthy human individuals. General study results and limits: Generation probability values for non-shared clonotypes were lower than those for clonotypes shared by all four donors.

Sequenced sample: naive CD4+ T cells sorted from blood. Subset indicated: CD45RA+ positively selected. V and J are TRBV28 and TRBJ1-6; D ambiguous. This TCR was sampled from a woman younger than 45 in good health. The DNA of the CDR3 is TGTGCCGTCCATACCGGGGATTCACCCCTCCACTTT. The encoded protein is CAVHTGDSPLHF.